This T cell receptor beta chain was found in a study of blood T cell repertoires in COVID-19. For the study at large: Symptom resolution, clearance, or two negative PCRs marked the recovered donors of Cohort 3.

Enrollees, roughly 18 to 89 years old, lived in approximately 24 US areas. Per the original methods: Cell counts per sample came from amplifying reference gene primers. Produced via immunoSEQ multiplex PCR; TCRdb's table is partial and in-frame only. V and J calls plus clone size are reproduced from that table; the DNA served to infer D and trimming. This sample has more than 200,000 clones; around 87% occur once, and the top ten carry 7.2%. Sequencing was performed on PBMCs or T cells enriched from blood (not recorded which). The receptor's source is a man between 25 and 39 years old in a cohort exposed to, infected with or recovered from COVID-19 (not recorded which).

As DNA, the CDR3 is TGTGCCACCACCGGGAGGGCTGAAGCTTTCTTT. Amino acids: CATTGRAEAFF. V usage is TRBV6-5 and J usage is TRBJ1-1; no reliable D call. The CDR3 covers 11 residues. V lost 10 bases to trimming and J lost 6 bases, with 12 bases between them. CDR1 MNHEY and CDR2 SVGAGI come from the germline V gene.